These T cell receptor beta chains were read from a single sample in a study of OX40 agonist ivuxolimab in advanced cancers. Profiled with immunoSEQ multiplex PCR; TCRdb holds only in-frame clones, not every one. The sample records approximately 87,000 clones, more than 85% being singletons. The sample consisted of CD4+ or CD8+ T cells sorted from blood, taken in a trial of the OX40 agonist ivuxolimab. Receptor source: an adult with an advanced solid tumor such as melanoma, head and neck, liver or kidney cancer. Both conserved end residues are part of each CDR3. Fields, in order: CDR3 DNA, CDR3 protein, V gene, D gene, J gene, clone size. D genes are given only for firm matches. The size field is filled for only some rows; it gives once, few, many or a size class.

DNA: TGCGCCAGCAGCTCCCGACTAGCGGGGGGGAAGGAGCAGTTCTTC
CDR3: CASSSRLAGGKEQFF
V: TRBV5-1
D: TRBD2
J: TRBJ2-1
size: .

DNA: TGTGCCAGCAGTTTTTGGGCCAATCAGCCCCAGCATTTT
CDR3: CASSFWANQPQHF
V: TRBV6-6
D: .
J: TRBJ1-5
size: few

DNA: TGTGCCAGTAGTATAGGCGTGGGACAGTTCTACGAGCAGTACTTC
CDR3: CASSIGVGQFYEQYF
V: TRBV19
D: TRBD1
J: TRBJ2-7
size: .

DNA: TGCGCCAGCAGCCAAGTGGGACTAGCGGGGGAAGAGACCCAGTACTTC
CDR3: CASSQVGLAGEETQYF
V: TRBV4-3
D: TRBD2
J: TRBJ2-5
size: .

DNA: TGTGCCAGCAGCCTAAATATGGCTGAAGCTTTCTTT
CDR3: CASSLNMAEAFF
V: TRBV11-2
D: .
J: TRBJ1-1
size: once

DNA: TGTGCCAGCAGCCCTACAGGGGGCGCATCGGAAAAACTGTTTTTT
CDR3: CASSPTGGASEKLFF
V: TRBV7-6
D: TRBD1
J: TRBJ1-4
size: .

DNA: TGTGCCAGCAGTCATATAGCGGGAGGCACAGATACGCAGTATTTT
CDR3: CASSHIAGGTDTQYF
V: TRBV6-6
D: TRBD2
J: TRBJ2-3
size: .

DNA: TGTGCCAGCAGCTTGACAGGGTCTTTCTACGAGCAGTACTTC
CDR3: CASSLTGSFYEQYF
V: TRBV7-3
D: TRBD1
J: TRBJ2-7
size: .

DNA: TGCGCCAGCAGCCAAGATAGCGTCAGCGAGCAGTATTTT
CDR3: CASSQDSVSEQYF
V: TRBV4-3
D: .
J: TRBJ2-3
size: .

DNA: TGTGCCAGCAGCGCATCGGGACTAGCGGGAAACGAGCAGTACTTC
CDR3: CASSASGLAGNEQYF
V: TRBV9
D: TRBD2
J: TRBJ2-7
size: .

DNA: TGCGCCAGCAGCCCCCGACAGGGATCCTACGAGCAGTACTTC
CDR3: CASSPRQGSYEQYF
V: TRBV4-1
D: TRBD1
J: TRBJ2-7
size: .

DNA: TGTGCCAGCAGTGAAAGCGGAGGCTACACCTTC
CDR3: CASSESGGYTF
V: TRBV6-1
D: .
J: TRBJ1-2
size: .

DNA: TGTGCCAGTAGTATGAGTATCTCCTACAATGAGCAGTTCTTC
CDR3: CASSMSISYNEQFF
V: TRBV19
D: .
J: TRBJ2-1
size: .

DNA: TGTGCCAGCAGCGGGGATTCTTCCGAGCAGTACTTC
CDR3: CASSGDSSEQYF
V: TRBV9
D: .
J: TRBJ2-7
size: .

DNA: TGTGCCAGCAGCTTCGGGTCCACCGGGGAGCTGTTTTTT
CDR3: CASSFGSTGELFF
V: TRBV7-6
D: .
J: TRBJ2-2
size: .

DNA: TGTGCCAGTAACGATGTAGGGACGTACGTCGACACAGATACGCAGTATTTT
CDR3: CASNDVGTYVDTDTQYF
V: TRBV19
D: .
J: TRBJ2-3
size: .

DNA: TGTGCCAGCAGTTTAGGGCAGGGGGTGCTCTATGGCTACACCTTC
CDR3: CASSLGQGVLYGYTF
V: TRBV27
D: TRBD1
J: TRBJ1-2
size: .

DNA: TGTGCCAGCAGTTCCCCCACCCGGAGCACAGATACGCAGTATTTT
CDR3: CASSSPTRSTDTQYF
V: TRBV27
D: .
J: TRBJ2-3
size: .

DNA: TGCGCCAGCAGCCGGACAGCTCAAGATACGCAGTATTTT
CDR3: CASSRTAQDTQYF
V: TRBV4-1
D: .
J: TRBJ2-3
size: .

DNA: TGTGCCAGCGCCCCTCGTATTACAGGGGGCGACGAGCAGTACTTC
CDR3: CASAPRITGGDEQYF
V: TRBV6-1
D: TRBD1
J: TRBJ2-7
size: .

DNA: TGCAGCGCCCCGGGTGGCGGAACTAACTATGGCTACACCTTC
CDR3: CSAPGGGTNYGYTF
V: TRBV29-1
D: .
J: TRBJ1-2
size: .

DNA: TGTGCCAGCAGCCCTAGCCCCCTAGAAACCCATGAGCAGTTCTTC
CDR3: CASSPSPLETHEQFF
V: TRBV7-3
D: .
J: TRBJ2-1
size: .

DNA: TGTGCCAGCAGCCAAGATTTGCTCGGGGCTGGAAATCAGCCCCAGCATTTT
CDR3: CASSQDLLGAGNQPQHF
V: TRBV4-2
D: .
J: TRBJ1-5
size: .

DNA: TGTGCCAGCAGCTTGGCCCTAGGGACAGGGATAAATATTCAGTACTTC
CDR3: CASSLALGTGINIQYF
V: TRBV5-6
D: TRBD1
J: TRBJ2-4
size: .

DNA: TGTGCCAGCAGGGGGGACAGGGTAAACGGAACCTACGAGCAGTACTTC
CDR3: CASRGDRVNGTYEQYF
V: TRBV7-9
D: TRBD1
J: TRBJ2-7
size: .

DNA: TGTGCCAGCAGTACCTCGACAGGGATTAATGAAAAACTGTTTTTT
CDR3: CASSTSTGINEKLFF
V: TRBV6-5
D: TRBD1
J: TRBJ1-4
size: .

DNA: TGCGCCAGCAGCCCCGGACAGGTAGCCACCGGGGAGCTGTTTTTT
CDR3: CASSPGQVATGELFF
V: TRBV4-1
D: TRBD1
J: TRBJ2-2
size: .

DNA: TGTGCCACCGACCTTAAGCCTAACTATGGCTACACCTTC
CDR3: CATDLKPNYGYTF
V: TRBV6-6
D: .
J: TRBJ1-2
size: once

DNA: TGTGCCAGCTCATTCGACGGGAACTATGGCTACACCTTC
CDR3: CASSFDGNYGYTF
V: TRBV18
D: .
J: TRBJ1-2
size: .

DNA: TGCGCCAGCAGAATTGGCGGGGCGAGCACAGATACGCAGTATTTT
CDR3: CASRIGGASTDTQYF
V: TRBV10-2
D: .
J: TRBJ2-3
size: .

DNA: TGTGCCAGCAGCCCCGAGGGGACTCTCTACAATGAGCAGTTCTTC
CDR3: CASSPEGTLYNEQFF
V: TRBV11-2
D: .
J: TRBJ2-1
size: .

DNA: TGCAGCGTTGAGGGTCCAGGAGGAGTGAACACTGAAGCTTTCTTT
CDR3: CSVEGPGGVNTEAFF
V: TRBV29-1
D: .
J: TRBJ1-1
size: .

DNA: TGCAGCGTTGGGTTGACAGATCGAGGCTACACCTTC
CDR3: CSVGLTDRGYTF
V: TRBV29-1
D: .
J: TRBJ1-2
size: .

DNA: TGTTCTAGCGCTAGCTCCTACAATGAGCAGTTCTTC
CDR3: CSSASSYNEQFF
V: TRBV7-8
D: .
J: TRBJ2-1
size: .

DNA: TGTGCCAGCACCTCCGGGACAATCAGTTCACCCCTCCACTTT
CDR3: CASTSGTISSPLHF
V: TRBV27
D: .
J: TRBJ1-6
size: .

DNA: TGTGCCAGCAGCCGCGGAGGGGTCAACGAGCAGTACTTC
CDR3: CASSRGGVNEQYF
V: TRBV7-6
D: .
J: TRBJ2-7
size: .

DNA: TGCGCCAGCAGCCCAGGACCCGGCTCTATGGAGACCCAGTACTTC
CDR3: CASSPGPGSMETQYF
V: TRBV5-1
D: .
J: TRBJ2-5
size: .

DNA: TGTGCCATCAGTGCAGGACCGTCCTACGAGCAGTACTTC
CDR3: CAISAGPSYEQYF
V: TRBV10-3
D: .
J: TRBJ2-7
size: .

DNA: TGTGCCAGCAGCGCCGGGACTAGCGGGAAGCCCGGGGAGCTGTTTTTT
CDR3: CASSAGTSGKPGELFF
V: TRBV9
D: TRBD2
J: TRBJ2-2
size: .

DNA: TGTGCCAGCAGTTACTCGATAGCATCGGGGGAGCTGTTTTTT
CDR3: CASSYSIASGELFF
V: TRBV6-5
D: .
J: TRBJ2-2
size: .

DNA: TGTGCCTGGAGAAGGGGGAACACTGAAGCTTTCTTT
CDR3: CAWRRGNTEAFF
V: TRBV30
D: .
J: TRBJ1-1
size: .

DNA: TGTGCCAGCGACAGGGTGGCCTACAATGAGCAGTTCTTC
CDR3: CASDRVAYNEQFF
V: TRBV9
D: TRBD1
J: TRBJ2-1
size: once

DNA: TGTGCCTGGAGCGGGGAGACCCAGTACTTC
CDR3: CAWSGETQYF
V: TRBV30
D: .
J: TRBJ2-5
size: .

DNA: TGTGCCAGCAGCTTAATGGTGGGAGGGGCTGGAGGCACAGATACGCAGTATTTT
CDR3: CASSLMVGGAGGTDTQYF
V: TRBV7-3
D: TRBD2
J: TRBJ2-3
size: .

DNA: TGCAGCGGGGGTCCGGGACAGGGTATCAATGGCTACACCTTC
CDR3: CSGGPGQGINGYTF
V: TRBV29-1
D: TRBD1
J: TRBJ1-2
size: .

DNA: TGCAGCTGGAGAGGGTCTAAACGGGAATTTAGCACAGATACGCAGTATTTT
CDR3: CSWRGSKREFSTDTQYF
V: TRBV29-1
D: .
J: TRBJ2-3
size: .

DNA: TGTGCCAGCAGCCAAGTCGCCCACGAGCAGTACTTC
CDR3: CASSQVAHEQYF
V: TRBV14
D: .
J: TRBJ2-7
size: .

DNA: TGTGCCAGCAGCTTAAGTGGTTGGCCTCAAAATGAGCAGTTCTTC
CDR3: CASSLSGWPQNEQFF
V: TRBV11-3
D: .
J: TRBJ2-1
size: .

DNA: TGTGCCACTCAACAGGGGTATGGCTACACCTTC
CDR3: CATQQGYGYTF
V: TRBV6-5
D: TRBD1
J: TRBJ1-2
size: .

DNA: TGTGCCAGCAGCTTGGTCACAGATACGCAGTATTTT
CDR3: CASSLVTDTQYF
V: TRBV5-4
D: .
J: TRBJ2-3
size: .

DNA: TGTGCCAGCAGCTTGTGGAACACTGAAGCTTTCTTT
CDR3: CASSLWNTEAFF
V: TRBV5-5
D: .
J: TRBJ1-1
size: .

DNA: TGTGCCAGCAGTGATCCACAGGGGAACTACGAGCAGTACTTC
CDR3: CASSDPQGNYEQYF
V: TRBV25-1
D: TRBD1
J: TRBJ2-7
size: .

DNA: TGCGCCAGCAGCTTGGGACAGGGAGCCTATGGCTACACCTTC
CDR3: CASSLGQGAYGYTF
V: TRBV5-1
D: TRBD1
J: TRBJ1-2
size: .

DNA: TGCGCCAGCAGCACTTCCTCCCGGGATGAGCAGTTCTTC
CDR3: CASSTSSRDEQFF
V: TRBV5-1
D: .
J: TRBJ2-1
size: .

DNA: TGTGCCAGTAGTTTGGTGGGTCTAATCTCCTACAATGAGCAGTTCTTC
CDR3: CASSLVGLISYNEQFF
V: TRBV19
D: .
J: TRBJ2-1
size: .

DNA: TGTGCCAGCAGTTACTCAGATCAGAACACTGAAGCTTTCTTT
CDR3: CASSYSDQNTEAFF
V: TRBV6-5
D: .
J: TRBJ1-1
size: .